This paragraph reports one T cell receptor (beta chain). What it binds is not known. Deletions cut 4 bases from V and 1 base from J, with 7 bases between. Germline V gene lookup returns CDR1 SNHLY and CDR2 FYNNEI. The CDR3 contains 13 residues. TCRdb reprocessed the 5' RACE reads with MiXCR, giving one entry per CDR3 protein. Among roughly 46,000 distinct CDR3 sequences listed, roughly 30% were seen once. Regarding the study as a whole: Tumor Tregs overlapped most with tumor, then blood, naive CD4+ cells.

Sequencing was carried out using naive CD4+ T cells sorted from blood. Subset specified: naive CD4+ T cells, CD4+CD45RA+CD25-. This receptor was obtained from a female donor with breast cancer. The V and J genes are TRBV2 and TRBJ1-1; D call uncertain. The CDR3 DNA reads TGTGCCAGCAGTGTTCGCGAGAACACTGAAGCTTTCTTT. Its protein product is CASSVRENTEAFF.